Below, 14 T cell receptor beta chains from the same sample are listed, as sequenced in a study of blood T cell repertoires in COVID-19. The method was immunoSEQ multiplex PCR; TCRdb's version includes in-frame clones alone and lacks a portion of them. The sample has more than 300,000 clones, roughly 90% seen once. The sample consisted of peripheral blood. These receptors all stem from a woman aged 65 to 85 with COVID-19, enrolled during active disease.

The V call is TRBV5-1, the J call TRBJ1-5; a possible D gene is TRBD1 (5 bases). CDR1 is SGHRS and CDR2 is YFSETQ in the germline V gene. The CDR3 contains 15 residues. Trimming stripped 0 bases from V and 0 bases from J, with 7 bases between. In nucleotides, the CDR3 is TGCGCCAGCAGCTTGGGGGGACTTAGCAATCAGCCCCAGCATTTT. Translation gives CASSLGGLSNQPQHF.

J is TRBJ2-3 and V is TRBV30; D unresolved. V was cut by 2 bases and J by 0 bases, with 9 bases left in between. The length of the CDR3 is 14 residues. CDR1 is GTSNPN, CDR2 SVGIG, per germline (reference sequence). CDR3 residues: CAWSPNFSTDTQYF. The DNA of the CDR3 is TGTGCCTGGAGTCCGAACTTTAGCACAGATACGCAGTATTTT.

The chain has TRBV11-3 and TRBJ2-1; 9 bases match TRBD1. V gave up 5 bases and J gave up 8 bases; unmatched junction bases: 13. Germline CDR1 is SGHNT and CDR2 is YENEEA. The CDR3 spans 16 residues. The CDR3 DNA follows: TGTGCCAGCAGCCCTAGGGGCGGGACAGGGACTTATGAGCAGTTCTTC. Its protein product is CASSPRGGTGTYEQFF.

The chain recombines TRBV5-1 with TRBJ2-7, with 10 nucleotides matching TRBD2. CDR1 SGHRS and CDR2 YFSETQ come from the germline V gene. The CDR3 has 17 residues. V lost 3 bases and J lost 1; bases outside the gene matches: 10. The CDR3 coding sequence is TGCGCCAGCAGCTCCTCTAGCGGGGGCCGGAGGTCCTACGAGCAGTACTTC. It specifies CASSSSSGGRRSYEQYF.

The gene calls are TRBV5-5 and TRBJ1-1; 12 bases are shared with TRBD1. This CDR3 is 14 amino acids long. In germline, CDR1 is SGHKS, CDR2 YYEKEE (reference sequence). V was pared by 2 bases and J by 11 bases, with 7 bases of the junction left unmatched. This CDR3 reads CASSFGTGGGGAFF. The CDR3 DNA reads TGTGCCAGCAGCTTTGGGACAGGGGGCGGTGGGGCTTTCTTT.

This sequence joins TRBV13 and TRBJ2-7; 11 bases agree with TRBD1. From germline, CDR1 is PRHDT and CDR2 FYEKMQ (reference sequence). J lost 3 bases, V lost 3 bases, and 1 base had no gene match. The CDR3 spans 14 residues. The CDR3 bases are TGTGCCAGCAGCTTGGGACAGGGGGGCTACGAGCAGTACTTC. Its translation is CASSLGQGGYEQYF.

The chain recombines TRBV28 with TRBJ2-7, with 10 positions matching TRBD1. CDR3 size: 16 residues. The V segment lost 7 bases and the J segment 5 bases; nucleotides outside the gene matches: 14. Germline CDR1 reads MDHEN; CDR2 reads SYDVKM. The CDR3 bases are TGTGCCAGCAACTTGCACAATTGGGACAGGGGCCACGAGCAGTACTTC. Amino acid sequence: CASNLHNWDRGHEQYF.

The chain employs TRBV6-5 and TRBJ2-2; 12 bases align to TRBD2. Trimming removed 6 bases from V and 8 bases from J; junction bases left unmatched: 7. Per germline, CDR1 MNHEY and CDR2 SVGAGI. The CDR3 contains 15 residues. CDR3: CASSAGTSGRGELFF. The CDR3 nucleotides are TGTGCCAGCAGCGCCGGGACTAGCGGGCGGGGGGAGCTGTTTTTT.

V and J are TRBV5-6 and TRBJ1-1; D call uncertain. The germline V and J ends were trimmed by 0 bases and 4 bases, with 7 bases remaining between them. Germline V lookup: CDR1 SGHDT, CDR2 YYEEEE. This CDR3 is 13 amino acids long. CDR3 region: CASSLGGRTEAFF. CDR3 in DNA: TGTGCCAGCAGCTTGGGAGGGCGCACTGAAGCTTTCTTT.

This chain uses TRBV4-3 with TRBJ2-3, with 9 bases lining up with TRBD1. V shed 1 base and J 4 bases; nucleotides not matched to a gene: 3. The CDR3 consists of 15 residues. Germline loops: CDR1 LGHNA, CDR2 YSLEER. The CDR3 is CASSQGTGVADTQYF. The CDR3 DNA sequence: TGCGCCAGCAGCCAAGGGACAGGGGTGGCAGATACGCAGTATTTT.

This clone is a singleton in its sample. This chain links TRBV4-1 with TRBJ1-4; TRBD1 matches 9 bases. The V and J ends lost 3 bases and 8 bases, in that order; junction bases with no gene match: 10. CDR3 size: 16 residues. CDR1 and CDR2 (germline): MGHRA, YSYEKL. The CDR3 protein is CASSQPTGGQREKLFF. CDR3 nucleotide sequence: TGCGCCAGCAGCCAGCCCACAGGGGGCCAAAGAGAAAAACTGTTTTTT.

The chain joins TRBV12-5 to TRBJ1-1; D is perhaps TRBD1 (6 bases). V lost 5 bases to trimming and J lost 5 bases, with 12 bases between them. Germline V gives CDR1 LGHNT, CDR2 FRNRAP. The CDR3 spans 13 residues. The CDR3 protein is CASGLQGRTEAFF. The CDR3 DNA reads TGTGCTAGTGGTCTACAGGGAAGGACTGAAGCTTTCTTT.

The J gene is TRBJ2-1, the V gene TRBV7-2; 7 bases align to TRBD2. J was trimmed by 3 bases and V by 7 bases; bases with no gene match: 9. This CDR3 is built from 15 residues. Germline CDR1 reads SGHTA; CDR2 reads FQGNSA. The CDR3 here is CASTSSGVYYNEQFF. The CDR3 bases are TGTGCCAGCACCAGCAGCGGGGTCTACTACAATGAGCAGTTCTTC.

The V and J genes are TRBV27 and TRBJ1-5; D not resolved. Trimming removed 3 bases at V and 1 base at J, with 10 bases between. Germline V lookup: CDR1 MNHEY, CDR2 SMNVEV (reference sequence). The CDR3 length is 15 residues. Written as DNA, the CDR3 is TGTGCCAGCAGTTTCCGACGGGTGAGCAATCAGCCCCAGCATTTT. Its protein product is CASSFRRVSNQPQHF.